This passage covers 28 T cell receptor beta chains from one sample sequenced in a study of post-analysis software for immune sequencing data. General study results and limits: Patients showed TRBV5-6, TRBV5-1 and TRBV20-1 among four to six TRBV segments more frequent than in controls.

Presence of unique molecular identifiers characterized the TCR beta cDNA libraries. TCRdb independently ran MiXCR on the PCR reads; one entry per CDR3 protein. The table shows about 430,000 distinct CDR3 sequences, with 39% occurring only once. No antigen is known for these receptors. The sequencing sample was made of blood. Receptor source: a girl aged 2 to 10 with multiple sclerosis.

CDR3 nucleotide sequence: TGCAGTGCTTCCCGCACCATGTTATCCTACGAGCAGTACTTC. Residues: CSASRTMLSYEQYF. The gene calls are TRBV20-1 and TRBJ2-7; D call uncertain. The V and J ends lost 5 bases and 1 base respectively, with 15 bases between them. CDR1 DFQATT and CDR2 SNEGSKA come from the germline V gene (reference sequence). The CDR3 spans 14 residues.

The V and J genes are TRBV29-1 and TRBJ2-7; possible D gene TRBD2, 5 bases. This CDR3 contains 16 residues. CDR1 and CDR2 from the germline V gene are SQVTM and ANQGSEA. V lost 4 bases and J lost 3, with 22 bases in between. CDR3 bases: TGCAGCGTTGTAGCCATGGAGCTCGGGGTTCGCTACGAGCAGTACTTC. Protein: CSVVAMELGVRYEQYF.

The rearrangement uses TRBV20-1 and TRBJ2-7, with TRBD2 as a possible D gene (5 bases). Germline V lookup: CDR1 DFQATT, CDR2 SNEGSKA (reference sequence). CDR3 size: 13 residues. V was cut by 3 bases and J by 2 bases, with 11 bases left in between. The CDR3 spells CSASSPGTYEQYF. CDR3 nucleotide sequence: TGCAGTGCTAGTAGCCCGGGGACCTACGAGCAGTACTTC.

The CDR3 reads CASGLGQIYGYTF. The CDR3 DNA is TGTGCTAGTGGTTTGGGACAGATCTATGGCTACACCTTC. The V and J genes are TRBV12-5 and TRBJ1-2; possible D gene TRBD1, 5 bases. Trimming left V 1 base short and J 4 bases short, with 7 bases between. There are 13 residues in the CDR3. Germline V CDR1 and CDR2: LGHNT, FRNRAP.

V gene TRBV28 combines with J gene TRBJ1-2, with D perhaps TRBD1 (5 bases). Germline values: CDR1 MDHEN, CDR2 SYDVKM. V gave up 2 bases and J gave up 4 bases, with 11 bases separating them. The CDR3 has 14 residues. The CDR3 DNA follows: TGTGCCAGCAGTTTACAGGGTCCGCCCTATGGCTACACCTTC. The encoded protein is CASSLQGPPYGYTF.

A word on this clonotype: The junction does not match germline at one end; this may be a read error. The rearrangement uses TRBV5-1 and TRBJ2-1, with D perhaps assigned TRBD1 or TRBD2 (6 bases each). The CDR3 spans 15 residues. Germline V gives CDR1 SGHRS, CDR2 YFSETQ. This CDR3 reads CAGSDVGGTYNEQFF. The CDR3 nucleotides are TGCGCCGGCAGCGACGTAGGGGGGACCTACAATGAGCAGTTCTTC.

This chain connects TRBV28 to TRBJ2-3; D is ambiguous. The CDR3 loop spans 13 amino acids. Germline CDR1 MDHEN, CDR2 SYDVKM. V was shortened by 11 bases and J by 0 bases, with 12 bases between the two germline ends. Here the CDR3 DNA reads TGTGCCTCCTGGAAACCTAGCACAGATACGCAGTATTTT. Translated: CASWKPSTDTQYF.

This clonotype was seen just once. The chain combines TRBV28 with TRBJ1-4, with TRBD1 as a possible D gene (6 bases). Trimming cost V 6 bases and J 4 bases, with 24 bases left between them. CDR1 and CDR2 from the germline V gene are MDHEN and SYDVKM. The CDR3 is 18 amino acids. CDR3 bases: TGTGCCAGCAGGTCGGACCTCGGGACACCAGTCAATAATGAAAAACTGTTTTTT. Translated: CASRSDLGTPVNNEKLFF.

This clonotype was detected only a few times. The chain is built from TRBV6-5 and TRBJ2-1; D is undetermined. Looked up from germline, CDR1 is MNHEY and CDR2 is SVGAGI. Trimming stripped 2 bases from V and 6 bases from J, with 8 bases between. There are 13 residues in the CDR3. CDR3 sequence reads: CASSYQVANEQFF. Here the CDR3 DNA reads TGTGCCAGCAGTTACCAGGTAGCCAATGAGCAGTTCTTC.

The rearrangement links TRBV7-2 to TRBJ2-3, with D tentatively TRBD1 (6 bases). Germline V gene sequence: CDR1 SGHTA, CDR2 FQGNSA. Between the trimmed V and J ends, which lost 4 bases and 2 bases, there was a span of 13 bases. The CDR3 consists of 15 residues. This chain's CDR3 is CASSSGQRLTDTQYF. DNA of the CDR3: TGTGCCAGCAGCTCAGGACAGAGGCTCACAGATACGCAGTATTTT.

V gene TRBV5-1 combines with J gene TRBJ2-3; tentatively, D is TRBD2 (6 bases). Trimming pared 5 bases from V and 2 bases from J, leaving 12 bases between. The germline V gene has CDR1 SGHRS and CDR2 YFSETQ. The CDR3 extends over 14 amino acids. For the CDR3, the DNA is TGCGCCAGCAGGACTAGTAGGGCCACAGATACGCAGTATTTT. It codes for CASRTSRATDTQYF.

The rearrangement links TRBV3-1 to TRBJ1-4; 7 nucleotides line up with TRBD1. V was clipped by 4 bases and J by 0 bases; unmatched bases: 5. This CDR3 is built from 16 residues. CDR1 LGHDT and CDR2 YNNKEL come from the germline V gene (reference sequence). This CDR3 reads CASSLGTVATNEKLFF. As DNA, the CDR3 is TGTGCCAGCAGCCTCGGGACAGTCGCAACTAATGAAAAACTGTTTTTT.

As DNA, the CDR3 is TGCAGTGCTAGAGATGAGGACTACTATGGCTACACCTTC. Protein: CSARDEDYYGYTF. The chain uses TRBV20-1 and TRBJ1-2, with D uncertain. CDR3 length: 13 amino acids. Looked up from germline, CDR1 is DFQATT and CDR2 is SNEGSKA (reference sequence). V lost 0 bases and J 3 bases, leaving 8 bases between the germline ends.

The chain employs TRBV20-1 and TRBJ1-5, with D possibly TRBD1 on 6 matching bases. The CDR3 sequence is 14 residues long. The V end was cut by 4 bases, the J end by 4 bases, with 14 bases between. CDR1 is DFQATT, CDR2 SNEGSKA, per germline (reference sequence). The CDR3 region is CSAINRAKNQPQHF. DNA of the CDR3: TGCAGTGCTATTAACAGGGCTAAGAATCAGCCCCAGCATTTT.

This clonotype appeared a few times. The chain joins TRBV28 to TRBJ2-7; 7 positions agree with TRBD1. With 2 bases clipped from V and 0 bases from J, the junction kept 4 bases outside the gene matches. Germline V gives CDR1 MDHEN, CDR2 SYDVKM. This CDR3 has 15 residues. This CDR3 is CASSLGTESSYEQYF. The CDR3 DNA sequence: TGTGCCAGCAGTTTAGGGACAGAGAGCTCCTACGAGCAGTACTTC.

The chain employs TRBV23-1 and TRBJ1-2; no definite D call. TRBV23-1 is an ORF, and what it does is uncertain. V lost 0 bases to trimming and J lost 4 bases, with 21 bases between them. This CDR3 region has 18 residues. CDR3 nucleotide sequence: TGCGCCAGCAGTCAATCCGCTCATCCGGGCGCAAAGGCCTATGGCTACACCTTC. Translation gives CASSQSAHPGAKAYGYTF.

This clonotype turned up a few times. V usage is TRBV15 and J usage is TRBJ2-1, with 7 bases lining up with TRBD2. CDR1 and CDR2 from the germline V gene are LNHNV and YYDKDF (reference sequence). The CDR3 covers 16 residues. The V gene end was trimmed by 0 bases and the J gene end by 5 bases; junction bases not matched to a gene: 7. The CDR3 DNA is TGTGCCACCAGCAGAGATCGAACTAGCGCCCACAATGAGCAGTTCTTC. It codes for CATSRDRTSAHNEQFF. Complete variable domain (other parts from reference TRBV15 and TRBJ2-1): DAMVIQNPRYQVTQFGKPVTLSCSQTLNHNVMYWYQQKSSQAPKLLFHYYDKDFNNEADTPDNFQSRRPNTSFCFLDIRSPGLGDTAMYLCATSRDRTSAHNEQFFGPGTRLTVL.

This clonotype has just a few counts. The chain combines TRBV6-1 with TRBJ1-2; TRBD1 matches at 7 bases. The CDR3 covers 13 residues. CDR1 MNHNS and CDR2 SASEGT come from the germline V gene. The ends lost 6 bases at V and 4 bases at J; junction bases unmatched: 5. CDR3 nucleotides: TGTGCCAGCAGAGTCCGGGACAGCTATGGCTACACCTTC. This encodes CASRVRDSYGYTF.

V is TRBV24-1 and J is TRBJ1-2; 7 positions match TRBD1. Trimming at V came to 7 bases and at J to 5 bases, leaving 9 bases not matched to a gene. CDR1 KGHDR and CDR2 SFDVKD come from the germline V gene. This CDR3 comprises 14 residues. The CDR3 DNA follows: TGTGCCACCAGCACGACAGGGAACCTTTATGGCTACACCTTC. Translation gives CATSTTGNLYGYTF.

The V call is TRBV12-3 or TRBV12-4, the J call TRBJ2-5, with 10 bases matching TRBD2. V shed 6 bases, J shed 2 bases, and the junction held 9 bases outside the gene matches. The CDR3 has 16 amino acids. The CDR3 loop is CASSRRTSGTQETQYF. Written as DNA, the CDR3 is TGTGCCAGCAGCCGCCGGACTAGCGGCACACAAGAGACCCAGTACTTC.

The chain uses TRBV15 and TRBJ2-4; 9 bases align to TRBD2. The J call may be incorrect, as the DNA end agrees better with TRBJ2-7. The CDR3 consists of 13 residues. The V gene's germline CDR1 is LNHNV and CDR2 YYDKDF (reference sequence). The chain's CDR3 is CARSLAGSNEQYF. CDR3 DNA: TGTGCCCGATCCCTAGCGGGATCAAACGAGCAGTACTTC.

The sample holds a few counts of this clonotype. The chain employs TRBV7-2 and TRBJ1-2, with D perhaps TRBD1 (6 bases). The germline V gene encodes CDR1 SGHTA and CDR2 FQGNSA. The CDR3 runs 16 residues. The V end was cut by 7 bases, the J end by 7 bases, with 25 bases between. CDR3 DNA: TGTGCCAGCACCCCAATTTCCGGGATGGGGGCGGCTGGCTACACCTTC. Amino acids: CASTPISGMGAAGYTF.

The CDR3 loop is CATSASVELASKSYNEQFF. CDR3 nucleotide sequence: TGTGCCACCAGTGCCTCGGTTGAACTAGCCAGTAAAAGTTACAATGAGCAGTTCTTC. The chain uses TRBV24-1 and TRBJ2-1; maybe TRBD2 (6 bases). This CDR3 region has 19 residues. The germline CDR1 and CDR2 sequences are KGHDR and SFDVKD. Trimming left V 5 bases short and J 4 bases short, with 26 bases between.

The genes are TRBV4-3 and TRBJ2-5; the match to TRBD1 covers 8 bases. The J call may be incorrect, as the DNA end agrees better with TRBJ2-7. Per germline, CDR1 LGHNA and CDR2 YSLEER. CDR3 length equals 16 residues. This CDR3 reads CASSLYGQGPPNEQYF. DNA of the CDR3: TGCGCCAGCAGCCTGTACGGACAGGGACCGCCGAACGAGCAGTACTTC.

This chain uses TRBV28 with TRBJ2-3; 7 bases align to TRBD1. With 3 bases clipped from V and 6 bases from J, the junction kept 6 bases outside the gene matches. Per the germline V gene, CDR1 is MDHEN and CDR2 is SYDVKM. CDR3 length equals 14 residues. The CDR3 DNA reads TGTGCCAGCAGTTTGAAGGGGGCGCAGGATACGCAGTATTTT. Translated, it gives CASSLKGAQDTQYF.

The CDR3 coding sequence is TGTGCCATCAAGGTCCCGGCAGGGGGTGGCTACACCTTC. Its translation is CAIKVPAGGGYTF. The chain employs TRBV12-3 or TRBV12-4 and TRBJ1-2, with 7 bases fitting TRBD1. The CDR3 consists of 13 residues. The V segment lost 10 bases and the J segment 7 bases; nucleotides outside the gene matches: 12.

V is TRBV5-1 and J is TRBJ1-2; 7 bases line up with TRBD1. The CDR3 loop spans 14 amino acids. J gave up 8 bases and V 4 bases, and 11 bases lay outside the gene matches. CDR1 is SGHRS, CDR2 YFSETQ, per germline. The DNA for the CDR3 is TGCGCCAGCAGCCACCAGGGGGGACGGGGCGGCTACACCTTC. It is translated as CASSHQGGRGGYTF.

The V call is TRBV7-2, the J call TRBJ1-5, with 7 nucleotides matching TRBD1. Germline V CDR1 and CDR2: SGHTA, FQGNSA. With V trimmed by 5 bases and J by 0 bases, 7 bases remained unmatched. This CDR3 contains 16 residues. CDR3: CASSPQGYYSNQPQHF. The CDR3, as DNA: TGTGCCAGCAGCCCACAGGGGTACTATAGCAATCAGCCCCAGCATTTT. The full variable domain, in which reference TRBV7-2 and TRBJ1-5 provide the parts outside the CDR3, is GAGVSQSPSNKVTEKGKDVELRCDPISGHTALYWYRQSLGQGLEFLIYFQGNSAPDKSGLPSDRFSAERTGGSVSTLTIQRTQQEDSAVYLCASSPQGYYSNQPQHFGDGTRLSIL.